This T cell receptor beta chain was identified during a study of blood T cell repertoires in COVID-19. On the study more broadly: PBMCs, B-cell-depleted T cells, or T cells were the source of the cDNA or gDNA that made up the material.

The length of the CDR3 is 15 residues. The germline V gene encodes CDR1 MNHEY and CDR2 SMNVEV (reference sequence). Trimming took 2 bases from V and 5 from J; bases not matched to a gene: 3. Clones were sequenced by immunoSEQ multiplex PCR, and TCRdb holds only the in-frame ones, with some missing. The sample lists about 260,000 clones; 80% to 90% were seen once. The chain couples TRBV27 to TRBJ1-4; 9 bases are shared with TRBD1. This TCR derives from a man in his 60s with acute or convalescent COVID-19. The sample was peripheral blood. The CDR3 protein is CASSLGGQGNEKLFF. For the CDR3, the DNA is TGTGCCAGCAGTTTAGGTGGACAGGGGAATGAAAAACTGTTTTTT.